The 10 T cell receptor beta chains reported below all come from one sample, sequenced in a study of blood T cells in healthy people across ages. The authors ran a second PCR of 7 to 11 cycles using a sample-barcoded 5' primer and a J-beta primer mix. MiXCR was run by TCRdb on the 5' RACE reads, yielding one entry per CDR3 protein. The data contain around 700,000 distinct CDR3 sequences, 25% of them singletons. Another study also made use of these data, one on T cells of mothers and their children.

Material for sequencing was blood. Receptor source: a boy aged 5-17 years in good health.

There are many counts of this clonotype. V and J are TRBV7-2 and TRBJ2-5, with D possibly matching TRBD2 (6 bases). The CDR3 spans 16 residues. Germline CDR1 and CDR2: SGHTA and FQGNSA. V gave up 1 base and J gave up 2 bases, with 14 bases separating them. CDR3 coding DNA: TGTGCCAGCAGCTTAGGTTTGGGGAGGTGGCAAGAGACCCAGTACTTC. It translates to CASSLGLGRWQETQYF.

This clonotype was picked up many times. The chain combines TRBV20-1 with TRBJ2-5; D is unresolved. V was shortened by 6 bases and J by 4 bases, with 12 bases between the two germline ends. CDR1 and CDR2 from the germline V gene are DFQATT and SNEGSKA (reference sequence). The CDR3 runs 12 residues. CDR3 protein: CSATWGGETQYF. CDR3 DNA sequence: TGCAGTGCCACTTGGGGTGGAGAGACCCAGTACTTC.

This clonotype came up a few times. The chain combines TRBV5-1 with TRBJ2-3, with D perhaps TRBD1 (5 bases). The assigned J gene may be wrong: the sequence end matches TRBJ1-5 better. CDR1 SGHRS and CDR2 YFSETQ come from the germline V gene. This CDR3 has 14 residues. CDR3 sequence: CASSLVGGTDTQHF. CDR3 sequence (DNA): TGCGCCAGCAGCTTGGTGGGGGGAACAGATACGCAGCATTTT.

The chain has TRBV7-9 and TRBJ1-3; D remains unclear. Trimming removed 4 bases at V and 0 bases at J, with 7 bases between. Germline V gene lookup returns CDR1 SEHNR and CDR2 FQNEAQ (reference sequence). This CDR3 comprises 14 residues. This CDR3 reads CASSWTVSGNTIYF. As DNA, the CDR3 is TGTGCCAGCAGCTGGACCGTCTCTGGAAACACCATATATTTT. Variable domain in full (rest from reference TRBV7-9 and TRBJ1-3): DTGVSQNPRHKITKRGQNVTFRCDPISEHNRLYWYRQTLGQGPEFLTYFQNEAQLEKSRLLSDRFSAERPKGSFSTLEIQRTEQGDSAMYLCASSWTVSGNTIYFGEGSWLTVV.

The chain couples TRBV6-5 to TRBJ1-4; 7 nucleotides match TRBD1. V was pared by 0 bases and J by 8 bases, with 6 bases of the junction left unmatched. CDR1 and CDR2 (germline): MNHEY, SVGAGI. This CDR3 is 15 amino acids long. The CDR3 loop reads CASSYSGQGDEKLFF. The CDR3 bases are TGTGCCAGCAGTTACTCGGGGCAGGGGGACGAAAAACTGTTTTTT.

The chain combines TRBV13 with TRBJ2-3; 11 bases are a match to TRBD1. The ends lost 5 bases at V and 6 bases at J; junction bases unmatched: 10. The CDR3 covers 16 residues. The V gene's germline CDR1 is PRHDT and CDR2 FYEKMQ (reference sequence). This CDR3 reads CASSRTDRGPSDTQYF. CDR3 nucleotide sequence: TGTGCCAGCAGCCGAACGGACAGGGGGCCCTCCGATACGCAGTATTTT.

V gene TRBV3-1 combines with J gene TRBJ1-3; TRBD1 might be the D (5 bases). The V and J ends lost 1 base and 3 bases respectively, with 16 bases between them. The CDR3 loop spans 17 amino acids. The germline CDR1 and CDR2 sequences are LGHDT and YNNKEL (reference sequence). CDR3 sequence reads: CASSQVGVGASGNTIYF. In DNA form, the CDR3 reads TGTGCCAGCAGCCAAGTGGGGGTAGGAGCTAGTGGAAACACCATATATTTT.

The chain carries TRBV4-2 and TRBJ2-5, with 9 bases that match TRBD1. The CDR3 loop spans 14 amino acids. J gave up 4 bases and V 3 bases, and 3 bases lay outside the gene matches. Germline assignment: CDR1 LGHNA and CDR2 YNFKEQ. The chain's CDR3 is CASSHGQGTETQYF. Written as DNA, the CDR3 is TGTGCCAGCAGCCACGGACAGGGGACAGAGACCCAGTACTTC.

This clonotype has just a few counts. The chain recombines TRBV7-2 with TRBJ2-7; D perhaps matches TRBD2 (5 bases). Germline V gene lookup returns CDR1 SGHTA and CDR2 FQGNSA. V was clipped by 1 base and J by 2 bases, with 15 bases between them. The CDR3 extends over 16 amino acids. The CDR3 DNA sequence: TGTGCCAGCAGCTTAGTTTCCGACGGGCGGGCCTACGAGCAGTACTTC. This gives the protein CASSLVSDGRAYEQYF.

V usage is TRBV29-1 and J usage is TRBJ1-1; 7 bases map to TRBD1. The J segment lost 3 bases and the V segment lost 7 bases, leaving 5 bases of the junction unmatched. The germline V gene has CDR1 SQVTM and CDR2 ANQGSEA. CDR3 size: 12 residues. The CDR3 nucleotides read TGCAGCGAACGACAGGGCGACACTGAAGCTTTCTTT. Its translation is CSERQGDTEAFF.